This TCR beta chain emerged from a study of identical twins. V lost 3 bases, J lost 4 bases, and 16 bases lay in between. The CDR3 length is 15 residues. From germline, CDR1 is ENHRY and CDR2 SYGVKD. Template switching created a universal primer site, and the cDNA included unique molecular identifiers. TCRdb used MiXCR to reprocess the 5' RACE reads, holding one entry per CDR3 protein. The data show under 400,000 distinct CDR3 sequences, with approximately 10% seen just once and over 7% held by the top ten. Sequencing was done on a sample of naive T cells sorted from blood. The sequence derives from a woman between 50 and 59 years old in good health. V and J are TRBV10-3 and TRBJ2-7; D remains ambiguous. CDR3 DNA sequence: TGTGCCATCAGTGACCCGATTGGTGGAAGATACGAGCAGTACTTC. It translates to CAISDPIGGRYEQYF.